This is a list of T cell receptor beta chains from one sample in a study of shared clonotypes between healthy human individuals. Produced via immunoSEQ multiplex PCR; TCRdb's table is partial and in-frame only. The sample records some 470,000 clones, over 60% being singletons. Sequenced material: PBMCs. These receptors all stem from a woman aged 35 to 49 in good health. Some clones in this sample may be carry-over from other donors' samples. Both conserved end residues are part of each CDR3. D genes are given only for firm matches. Clone size is stated in some rows and not others, as once, few, many or a class when expanded.

CDR3 protein | CDR3 DNA | V gene | clone size | D gene | J gene
CASTGRGVFNTEAFF | TGTGCCAGTACCGGGAGGGGGGTCTTCAACACTGAAGCTTTCTTT | TRBV19 | NA | NA | TRBJ1-1
CASSLTPYNEQFF | TGTGCCAGCAGTTTAACACCATACAATGAGCAGTTCTTC | TRBV27 | NA | NA | TRBJ2-1
CASRPISSGNTIYF | TGTGCCAGCAGGCCCATTAGCTCTGGAAACACCATATATTTT | TRBV11-2 | NA | NA | TRBJ1-3
CASSIRGALQPQHF | TGTGCCAGTAGTATCCGGGGGGCCCTTCAGCCCCAGCATTTT | TRBV19 | once | NA | TRBJ1-5
CASSPRSGTGFTGELFF | TGCGCCAGCAGCCCGCGGTCCGGGACAGGGTTTACCGGGGAGCTGTTTTTT | TRBV4-1 | NA | TRBD1 | TRBJ2-2
CASSLVGGYEQYF | TGTGCCAGCAGCCTTGTGGGGGGCTACGAGCAGTACTTC | TRBV6-8 | NA | NA | TRBJ2-7
CASSDSGLAGGHTGELFF | TGTGCCAGCAGTGACTCAGGGCTAGCGGGAGGTCACACCGGGGAGCTGTTTTTT | TRBV6-4 | few | TRBD2 | TRBJ2-2
CASRVRTGNTEAFF | TGTGCCAGCAGAGTACGGACGGGGAACACTGAAGCTTTCTTT | TRBV2 | NA | NA | TRBJ1-1
CASSFGANSPLHF | TGTGCCAGCAGTTTTGGGGCTAATTCACCCCTCCACTTT | TRBV28 | many | NA | TRBJ1-6
CASSLAGFNTGELFF | TGTGCCAGCAGCTTAGCGGGATTCAACACCGGGGAGCTGTTTTTT | TRBV5-4 | few | TRBD2 | TRBJ2-2
CASSSDRPRPNEQFF | TGTGCCAGCAGTTCAGACAGGCCCAGGCCCAATGAGCAGTTCTTC | TRBV28 | NA | NA | TRBJ2-1
CASSQEVGPEQYF | TGCGCCAGCAGCCAAGAGGTAGGGCCCGAGCAGTACTTC | TRBV4-3 | few | NA | TRBJ2-7
CASSPQTGSGSGANVLTF | TGTGCCAGCAGCCCGCAGACAGGGAGTGGCTCTGGGGCCAACGTCCTGACTTTC | TRBV7-2 | NA | TRBD1 | TRBJ2-6
CASSVVLAGRNEQFF | TGTGCCAGCAGCGTAGTTTTAGCGGGAAGGAATGAGCAGTTCTTC | TRBV7-3 | few | TRBD2 | TRBJ2-1
CASSFGGRDTQYF | TGTGCCAGCAGTTTCGGGGGGCGGGATACGCAGTATTTT | TRBV28 | NA | NA | TRBJ2-3
CASSPRVPGQGRGETQYF | TGTGCCAGCTCACCACGGGTCCCGGGGCAAGGCCGAGGGGAGACCCAGTACTTC | TRBV18 | NA | NA | TRBJ2-5
CASSLGTVSLYGYTF | TGTGCCAGCAGCTTAGGGACAGTAAGCCTGTATGGCTACACCTTC | TRBV7-6 | NA | NA | TRBJ1-2
CASSPRTIREGEQFF | TGCGCCAGCAGCCCAAGGACAATTAGGGAAGGTGAGCAGTTCTTC | TRBV5-1 | NA | NA | TRBJ2-1
CASRGRQGSTEAFF | TGTGCCAGCAGGGGAAGACAGGGGAGCACTGAAGCTTTCTTT | TRBV7-2 | few | TRBD1 | TRBJ1-1
CASSLGTPGRQETQYF | TGTGCCAGCAGCTTAGGGACACCGGGACGCCAAGAGACCCAGTACTTC | TRBV11-1 | few | NA | TRBJ2-5
CAWSILPGQDDTGELFF | TGTGCCTGGAGTATCCTGCCGGGACAGGACGACACCGGGGAGCTGTTTTTT | TRBV30 | few | TRBD1 | TRBJ2-2
CASSYDRSSPLHF | TGCGCCAGCAGCTACGACAGGTCTTCACCCCTCCACTTT | TRBV4-3 | NA | NA | TRBJ1-6
CAWQRNTEAFF | TGTGCCTGGCAGAGGAACACTGAAGCTTTCTTT | TRBV30 | few | NA | TRBJ1-1
CASSAGSDGYTF | TGTGCCAGCAGTGCAGGGTCTGATGGCTACACCTTC | TRBV28 | NA | NA | TRBJ1-2
CASRGDRNTGELFF | TGTGCCAGCCGGGGGGACAGGAACACCGGGGAGCTGTTTTTT | TRBV28 | NA | NA | TRBJ2-2
CASSPGQYNQPQHF | TGTGCCAGCAGTCCCGGACAGTACAATCAGCCCCAGCATTTT | TRBV9 | NA | NA | TRBJ1-5
CASSFAFRQTASGNTIYF | TGTGCCAGCAGTTTTGCCTTCCGCCAGACAGCCTCTGGAAACACCATATATTTT | TRBV28 | NA | NA | TRBJ1-3
CSVGALGNEKLFF | TGCAGCGTTGGGGCCTTGGGTAATGAAAAACTGTTTTTT | TRBV29-1 | NA | NA | TRBJ1-4
CASSVGQTAGVGNEQFF | TGTGCCAGCAGCGTGGGACAGACGGCGGGAGTGGGGAATGAGCAGTTCTTC | TRBV9 | NA | NA | TRBJ2-1
CASSGVRGAYEQYF | TGTGCCAGCAGCGGGGTCAGGGGAGCCTACGAGCAGTACTTC | TRBV6-5 | NA | NA | TRBJ2-7
CASSQDIIEWDSNQPQHF | TGCGCCAGCAGCCAAGATATAATAGAGTGGGATAGCAATCAGCCCCAGCATTTT | TRBV4-1 | NA | NA | TRBJ1-5
CASSTQGATAKYGYTF | TGTGCCAGCAGCACACAGGGGGCCACAGCCAAATATGGCTACACCTTC | TRBV7-2 | NA | TRBD1 | TRBJ1-2
CASSLNSMNTEAFF | TGTGCCAGCAGCTTGAACAGCATGAACACTGAAGCTTTCTTT | TRBV9 | NA | NA | TRBJ1-1
CASSSERETQYF | TGTGCCAGCAGCAGCGAAAGAGAGACCCAGTACTTC | TRBV2 | NA | NA | TRBJ2-5